This TCR beta chain was retrieved from a study of identical twins. The CDR3 has 13 residues. V was cut by 6 bases and J by 0 bases, with 12 bases left in between. Germline values: CDR1 DFQATT, CDR2 SNEGSKA (reference sequence). TCRdb used MiXCR to reprocess the 5' RACE reads, holding one entry per CDR3 protein. This sample has under 500,000 distinct CDR3 sequences, with 13% to 15% found just once. This clonotype was seen a few times. These data were also reused for a study on yellow fever vaccine responses in identical twins.

V usage is TRBV20-1 and J usage is TRBJ2-7, with D possibly TRBD2 on 6 matching bases. The clonotype comes from a woman under 30 in good health. Input material: CD4+ T cells sorted from blood. CDR3 nucleotide sequence: TGCAGTGCACCTACCGGGGGCTCCTACGAGCAGTACTTC. The encoded protein is CSAPTGGSYEQYF.